The clone carrying this TCR beta chain was seen more than once but under ten times. Its antigen remains unidentified. The data originate from a study of post-analysis software for immune sequencing data. Overall study findings and caveats: Controls had lower frequencies than patients of a handful of TRBV segments, which included TRBV5-6, TRBV5-1 and TRBV20-1. When compared against controls, multiple sclerosis patients showed significantly lower normalized Chao1 diversity.

The CDR3 length is 14 residues. Germline values: CDR1 SGHRS, CDR2 YFSETQ. Trimming removed 3 bases at V and 1 base at J, with 11 bases between. The TCR beta cDNA libraries contained unique molecular identifiers. From the PCR reads, TCRdb called clonotypes with MiXCR, one entry per CDR3 protein. The sample has more than 450,000 distinct CDR3 sequences, 44% seen once. Sequencing was done on a sample of blood. The clonotype comes from a girl under 18 with multiple sclerosis. The chain joins TRBV5-1 to TRBJ2-7; the D gene is possibly TRBD2 (6 bases). This CDR3 is CASSSYGGSYEQYF. CDR3 nucleotide sequence: TGCGCCAGCAGCTCCTACGGGGGTTCCTACGAGCAGTACTTC.